What follows is one TCR beta chain and its context. This clonotype has at least ten counts. The target of this receptor is not known. One base away there is no much larger clone; base qualities are not given. Ficoll-Paque density gradient centrifugation was the method used to isolate PBMCs. Sequencing instrument: Illumina NovaSeq 6000. TCRalpha and TCRbeta cDNA libraries were constructed by 5'RACE with constant-segment primers, with sample barcodes and unique molecular identifiers being introduced. Trizol reagent was used to extract RNA from every sample. Amplification of the libraries took two PCR steps, and the second step added a second sample barcode plus Illumina TruSeq adapters. Sequencing of libraries was performed on an Illumina NovaSeq with 2 x 150 bp paired-end reads. In the authors' own workflow: Reads were demultiplexed and collapsed into UMI-guided consensus sequences with migec v1.2.7. Using mixcr v2.1.11, the UMI consensuses were aligned to TRA and TRB V and J templates and assembled into clonotypes. A clonotype was counted as expanded or contracted only when both edgeR and NoisET called the clonotype significant, with the noise models trained on biological replicates. For edgeR calls, a false discovery rate-adjusted p below 0.01 and a log2 fold-change threshold of 1 were applied. PCA with hierarchical clustering of max-normalized trajectories of the 1000 most abundant clonotypes was used as exploratory dynamics analysis. Each responding clone was given a CD4 or CD8 phenotype based on the CD4+ and CD8+ repertoires, which had been sequenced separately. In TCRdb, the public reads were trimmed at Q25 with fastp and aligned with MiXCR, with productive beta chains retained. Merged by CDR3 protein, the rows form single entries marked with the most common genes and DNA. It is TCRdb's table, rather than the study itself, that gives the V and J calls and clone size. The sample has hundreds of thousands of distinct CDR3 sequences on record, around 18% of them singletons. Clones ranked in the top ten supply roughly 8.4% of the sample.

The sample comes from a study of T-cell memory formation after mild COVID-19 (dated by TCRdb to about 2021). Study-level background: TCR sequence clusters from the two donors were largely donor specific. T-cell clones expanding and contracting after mild COVID-19 in a couple of donors were tracked by longitudinal TCRalpha and TCRbeta repertoire sequencing. Two young, previously healthy adult volunteers, one female and one male, were included in the cohort.

Study-wide conclusions, independent of this receptor: Some responding clones were detected in pre-infection memory, suggesting pre-existing cross-reactive memory T cells joined the SARS-CoV-2 response. Contracting CD4+ clones appeared mostly in the CM and EM memory subsets, whereas CD8+ clones were enriched in EMRA. SARS-CoV-2 specificity was not confirmed for the second-wave clones peaking on day 37. The study covered only a couple of mild cases, and larger cohorts including severe cases with pre-infection samples were considered necessary. Balanced CD4/CD8 phenotypes were observed for clones contracting from day 15 to 85, whereas a bias towards CD4+ was observed for a second wave of clones expanding from day 15 to 37.

The cysteine opens and the phenylalanine closes a CDR3 of 14 amino acids. Of all the DNA, just the CDR3 is kept, 42 bases in frame from base 1. V loses 6 bases of germline sequence and J loses 2 bases, and the interval between the two ends is 17 bases. The germline V gene (reference sequence) supplies CDR1 DFQATT and CDR2 SNEGSKA. Rearrangement joined TRBV20-1 to TRBJ2-7, with a weak D call of TRBD1 (5 bases match). The receptor was isolated from an adult woman who had mild COVID-19 (a few samples of this study predate the infection). The sample titles of this study are shuffled in the database, so cell type and time point are left out; the donor was told from shared clones. Sequenced material: PBMCs or a T cell subset sorted from them (not recorded which). The nucleotide sequence reads as follows: TGCAGTGCGATTCAGGGTGTTAGGGCCTACGAGCAGTACTTC. Translated, this is CSAIQGVRAYEQYF.